What follows is one T cell receptor beta chain and its context. What it binds is unknown. This record comes from a study of cytomegalovirus exposure and HLA in healthy donors. Whole-study results and caveats: The study recorded about 160 TCR beta chains that were cytomegalovirus-associated. Later analysis demonstrated an association between a missense DCLRE1C variant and TCR beta V- and J-gene trimming.

A multiplex PCR was run with 60 Vbeta primers and 13 Jbeta primers. Sequencing was performed with immunoSEQ multiplex PCR; in TCRdb, only in-frame clones are kept and a portion is missing. Here the sample spans 130,000 to 150,000 clones, around 79% being singletons. Trimming cost V 1 base and J 4 bases; bases outside gene matches: 11. The CDR3 is 18 amino acids. CDR1 KGHSH and CDR2 LQKENI come from the germline V gene. The gene calls are TRBV18 and TRBJ1-4; TRBD1 matches at 8 bases. This TCR came from a man between 40 and 49 years old in good health and CMV-seropositive. The sample comprised PBMCs. The CDR3 is CASSPRTGWGFNNEKLFF. CDR3 coding DNA: TGTGCCAGCTCACCACGGACAGGGTGGGGATTTAATAATGAAAAACTGTTTTTT.